This T cell receptor (beta chain) appears in the sequencing data of a study of beta chain features in type 1 diabetes. Study in general: Age, gender and cell yields were alike across patients and healthy donors.

Overall study results and limits: Moderate yet significant TCRB CDR3 shortening was seen in Type 1 diabetes patients in all four CD4+ subsets.

As for this clone: Its antigen remains unknown.

Of the isolated RNA, all was reverse transcribed, and so the sequenced material was expressed TCRB transcripts. The table came from immunoSEQ multiplex PCR; TCRdb's copy has only in-frame clones and leaves some out. The table lists roughly 24,000 clones, more than 45% of them singletons. The CDR3 length is 16 residues. V dropped 4 bases and J dropped 1 base, with 14 bases sitting between them. The V gene's germline CDR1 is MNHEY and CDR2 SVGAGI. This rearrangement joins TRBV6-5 to TRBJ1-5; D not certain. The receptor comes from a young man with type 1 diabetes. Sequenced material: stem cell memory CD4+ T cells from blood. CDR3 residues: CASSSSAATSNQPQHF. CDR3 in DNA: TGTGCCAGCAGTTCCAGCGCCGCCACGAGCAATCAGCCCCAGCATTTT.